This TCR beta chain is from a study of STAT5B mutations in CD4+ large granular lymphocyte leukemia. Regarding the study as a whole: Compared with healthy controls (2/35), patient top clones favored TRBV06 (8/27).

The assay was immunoSEQ multiplex PCR, and TCRdb's table has in-frame clones only and misses some. Of around 26,000 clones detected, 60% to 80% appear once; the ten largest clones hold about a tenth. This CDR3 is 11 amino acids long. With 9 bases removed from V and 4 bases from J, the gap between germline ends came to 6 bases. Per germline, CDR1 WSHSY and CDR2 SAAADI. A word on this clone: Its antigen is as yet unknown.

Material: CD4+ T cells from blood buffy coats. The V call is TRBV10-2, the J call TRBJ2-2; D remains unclear. The clonotype comes from a human donor in good health. CDR3 bases: TGCGCCAGTGGGTCCACCGGGGAGCTGTTTTTT. It encodes CASGSTGELFF.